The entry below gives a single T cell receptor (beta chain) sequence along with its context. The germline V gene encodes CDR1 SQVTM and CDR2 ANQGSEA. V was clipped by 5 bases and J by 3 bases; unmatched bases: 11. CDR3 length: 16 residues. These data originate in a study of shared T cell receptors in the human thymus. TCRdb's table, derived via immunoSEQ multiplex PCR, lists solely in-frame clones and lacks some. The profile shows approximately 580,000 clones, around 78% of them singletons. The data also belong to a second study, concerning human thymus T cells. From that paper: Repertoires from thymus and blood appeared to show biased V and J gene usage.

The sequence was collected from a boy under two years old with a congenital heart defect. The sample consisted of thymocytes. The chain uses TRBV29-1 and TRBJ1-2; 11 positions match TRBD1. CDR3 in amino acids: CSVQGQGGQIHYGYTF. The CDR3 DNA reads TGCAGCGTTCAGGGACAGGGGGGGCAGATACACTATGGCTACACCTTC.